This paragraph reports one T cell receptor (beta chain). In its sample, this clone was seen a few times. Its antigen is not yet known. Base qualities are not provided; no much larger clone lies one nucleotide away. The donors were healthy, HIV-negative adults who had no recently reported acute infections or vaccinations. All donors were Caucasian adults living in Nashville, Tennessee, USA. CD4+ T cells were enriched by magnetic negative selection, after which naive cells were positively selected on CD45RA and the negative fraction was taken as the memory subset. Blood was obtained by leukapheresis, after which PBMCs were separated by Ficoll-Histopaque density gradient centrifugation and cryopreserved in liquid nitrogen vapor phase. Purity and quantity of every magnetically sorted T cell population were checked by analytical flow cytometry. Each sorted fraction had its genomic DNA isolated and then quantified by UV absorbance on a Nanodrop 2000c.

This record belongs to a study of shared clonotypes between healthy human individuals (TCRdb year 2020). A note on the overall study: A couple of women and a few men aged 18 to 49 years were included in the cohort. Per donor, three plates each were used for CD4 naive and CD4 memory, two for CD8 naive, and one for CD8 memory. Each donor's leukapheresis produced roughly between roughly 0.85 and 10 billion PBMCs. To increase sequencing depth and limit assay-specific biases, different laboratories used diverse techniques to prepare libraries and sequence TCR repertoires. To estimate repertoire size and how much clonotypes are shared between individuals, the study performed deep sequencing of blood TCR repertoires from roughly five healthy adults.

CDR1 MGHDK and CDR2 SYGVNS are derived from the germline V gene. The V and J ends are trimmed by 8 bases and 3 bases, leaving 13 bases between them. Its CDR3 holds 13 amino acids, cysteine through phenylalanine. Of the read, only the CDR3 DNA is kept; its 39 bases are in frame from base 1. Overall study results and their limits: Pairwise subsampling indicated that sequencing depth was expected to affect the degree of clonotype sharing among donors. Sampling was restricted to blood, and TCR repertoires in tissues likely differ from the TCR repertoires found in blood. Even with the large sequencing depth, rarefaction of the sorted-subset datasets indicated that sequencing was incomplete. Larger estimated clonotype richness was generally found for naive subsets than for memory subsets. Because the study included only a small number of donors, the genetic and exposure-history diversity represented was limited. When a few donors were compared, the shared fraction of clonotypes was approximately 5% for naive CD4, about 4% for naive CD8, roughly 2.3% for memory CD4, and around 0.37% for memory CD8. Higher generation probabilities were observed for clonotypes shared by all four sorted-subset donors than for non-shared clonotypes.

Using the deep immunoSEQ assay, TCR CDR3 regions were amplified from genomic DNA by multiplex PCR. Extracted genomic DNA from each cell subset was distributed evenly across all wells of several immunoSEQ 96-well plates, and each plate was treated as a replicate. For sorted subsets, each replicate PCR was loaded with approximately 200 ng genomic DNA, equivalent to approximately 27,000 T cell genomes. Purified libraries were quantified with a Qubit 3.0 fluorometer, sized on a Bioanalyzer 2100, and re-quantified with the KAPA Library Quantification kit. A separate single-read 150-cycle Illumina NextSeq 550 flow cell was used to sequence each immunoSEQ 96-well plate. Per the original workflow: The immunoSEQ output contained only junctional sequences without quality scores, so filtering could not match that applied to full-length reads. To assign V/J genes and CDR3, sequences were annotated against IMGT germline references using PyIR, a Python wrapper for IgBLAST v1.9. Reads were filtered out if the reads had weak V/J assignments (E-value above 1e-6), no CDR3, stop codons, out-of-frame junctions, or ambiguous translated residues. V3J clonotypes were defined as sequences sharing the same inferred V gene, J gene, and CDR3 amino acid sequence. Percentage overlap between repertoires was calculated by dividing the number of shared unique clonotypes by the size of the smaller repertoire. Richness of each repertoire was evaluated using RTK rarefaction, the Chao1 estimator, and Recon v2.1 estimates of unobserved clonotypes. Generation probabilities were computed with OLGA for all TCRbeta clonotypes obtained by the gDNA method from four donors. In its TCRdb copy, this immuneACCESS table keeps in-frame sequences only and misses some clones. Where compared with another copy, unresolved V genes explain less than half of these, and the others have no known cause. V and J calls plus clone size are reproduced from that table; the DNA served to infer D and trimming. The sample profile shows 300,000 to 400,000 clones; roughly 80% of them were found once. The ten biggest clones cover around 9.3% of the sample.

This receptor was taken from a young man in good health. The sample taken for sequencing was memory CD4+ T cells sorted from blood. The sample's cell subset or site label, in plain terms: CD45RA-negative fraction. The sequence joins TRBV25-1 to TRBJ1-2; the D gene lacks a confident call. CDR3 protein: CASRGDRYYGYTF. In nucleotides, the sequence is TGTGCCAGCCGAGGAGACCGCTACTATGGCTACACCTTC.